This T cell receptor beta chain was recovered during a study of shared clonotypes between healthy human individuals. In regard to this clone: Its antigen is as yet unknown.

The naive CD8 fraction comprised CD45RO-negative cells positively selected for CCR7 and excluded terminally differentiated effector memory CD45RA+ cells. Healthy adults negative for HIV, lacking recent acute infections or vaccinations, served as donors. Source study methods: Junction-only immunoSEQ data arrived without quality scores, meaning filtering differed. Libraries were prepared by immunoSEQ multiplex PCR; TCRdb keeps only in-frame clonotypes and omits some of them. Clone size and the V and J calls come from that table; the DNA yielded D and trimming. This table has about 2.1 million clones, 90% to 95% appearing once. Germline V gene sequence: CDR1 SGHTA, CDR2 FQGNSA. CDR3 length equals 17 residues. V gave up 3 bases and J gave up 9 bases, with 26 bases separating them. General study points: Though the depth was large, rarefaction showed that sorted-subset sequencing was incomplete. Estimated richness values were generally larger in naive subsets than in memory subsets.

This TCR derives from a man aged 18 to 29 in good health. Some clones in this sample may be carry-over from other donors' samples. V usage is TRBV7-2 and J usage is TRBJ1-2; tentative D call: TRBD1 (6 bases). The sample was naive CD8+ T cells from PBMCs. The CDR3, as DNA: TGTGCCAGCAGCTTTGGGGGGCGCGACCCAGGATTAGGAAGCTACACCTTC. It codes for CASSFGGRDPGLGSYTF.